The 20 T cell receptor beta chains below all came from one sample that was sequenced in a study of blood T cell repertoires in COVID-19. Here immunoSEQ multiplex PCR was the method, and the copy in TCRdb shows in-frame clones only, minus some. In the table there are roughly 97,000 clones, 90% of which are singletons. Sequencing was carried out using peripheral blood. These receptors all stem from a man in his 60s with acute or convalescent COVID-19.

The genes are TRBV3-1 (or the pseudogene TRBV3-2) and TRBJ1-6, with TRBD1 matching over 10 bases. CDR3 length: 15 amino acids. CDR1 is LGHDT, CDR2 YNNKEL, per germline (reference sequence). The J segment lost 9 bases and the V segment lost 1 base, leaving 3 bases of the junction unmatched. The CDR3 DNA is TGTGCCAGCAGCCAAGCGACAGGGGGCAGTTCACCCCTCCACTTT. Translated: CASSQATGGSSPLHF.

The CDR3 DNA is TGTGCCATCAGTGAAGGAGAACTAACTATGGTAAACACCTTC. It codes for CAISEGELTMVNTF. This chain joins TRBV10-3 and TRBJ1-2; no clear D gene. The germline CDR1 and CDR2 sequences are ENHRY and SYGVKD. This CDR3 has 14 amino acids. Trimming removed 3 bases from V and 12 bases from J, with 20 bases in between.

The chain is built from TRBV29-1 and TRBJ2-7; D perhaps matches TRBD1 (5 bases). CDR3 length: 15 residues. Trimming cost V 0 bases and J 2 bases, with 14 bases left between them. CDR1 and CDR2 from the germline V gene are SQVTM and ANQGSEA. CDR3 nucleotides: TGCAGCGTTGAAGAAAGCGATAGGACAACCTACGAGCAGTACTTC. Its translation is CSVEESDRTTYEQYF.

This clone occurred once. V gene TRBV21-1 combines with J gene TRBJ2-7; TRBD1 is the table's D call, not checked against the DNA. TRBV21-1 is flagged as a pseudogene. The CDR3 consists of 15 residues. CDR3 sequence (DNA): TGTGCCAGTACGGTAGTCGTGGACAGATCCTACGAGCAGTACGTC. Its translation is CASTVVVDRSYEQYV.

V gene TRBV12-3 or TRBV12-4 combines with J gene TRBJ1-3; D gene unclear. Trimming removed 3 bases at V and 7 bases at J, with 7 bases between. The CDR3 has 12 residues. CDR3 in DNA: TGTGCCAGCAGTTTTAGCCGGAACACCATATATTTT. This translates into CASSFSRNTIYF.

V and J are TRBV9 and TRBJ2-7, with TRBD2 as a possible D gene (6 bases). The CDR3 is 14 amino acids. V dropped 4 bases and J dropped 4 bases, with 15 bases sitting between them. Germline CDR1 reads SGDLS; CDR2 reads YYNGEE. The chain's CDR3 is CASSPSWGEYEQYV. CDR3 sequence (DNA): TGTGCCAGCAGCCCATCGTGGGGGGAATACGAGCAGTACGTC.

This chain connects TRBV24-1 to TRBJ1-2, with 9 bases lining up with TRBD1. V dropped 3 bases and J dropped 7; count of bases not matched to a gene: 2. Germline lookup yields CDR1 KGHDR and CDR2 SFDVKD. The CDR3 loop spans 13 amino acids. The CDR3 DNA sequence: TGTGCCACCAGTGATAGGACAGGGGTTGGCTACACCTTC. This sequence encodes CATSDRTGVGYTF.

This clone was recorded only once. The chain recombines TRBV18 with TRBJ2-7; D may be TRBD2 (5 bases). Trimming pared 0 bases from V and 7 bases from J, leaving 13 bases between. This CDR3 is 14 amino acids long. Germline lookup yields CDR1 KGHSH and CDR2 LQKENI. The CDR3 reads CASSPPGPLGEQYF. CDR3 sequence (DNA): TGTGCCAGCTCACCACCCGGGCCACTAGGGGAGCAGTACTTC.

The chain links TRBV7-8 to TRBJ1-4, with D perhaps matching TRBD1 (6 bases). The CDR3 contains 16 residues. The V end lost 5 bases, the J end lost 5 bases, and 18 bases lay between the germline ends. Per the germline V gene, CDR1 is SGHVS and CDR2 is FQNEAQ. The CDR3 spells CASSPNGGRGNEKLFF. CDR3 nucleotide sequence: TGTGCCAGCAGCCCGAATGGGGGCCGCGGGAATGAAAAACTGTTTTTT.

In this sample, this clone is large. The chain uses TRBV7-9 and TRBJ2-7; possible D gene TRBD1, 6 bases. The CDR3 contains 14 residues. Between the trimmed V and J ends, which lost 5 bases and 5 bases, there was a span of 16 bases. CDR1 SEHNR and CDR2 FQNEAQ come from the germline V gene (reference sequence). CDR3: CASSILQGMDEQYF. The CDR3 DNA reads TGTGCCAGCAGCATCCTACAGGGAATGGACGAGCAGTACTTC.

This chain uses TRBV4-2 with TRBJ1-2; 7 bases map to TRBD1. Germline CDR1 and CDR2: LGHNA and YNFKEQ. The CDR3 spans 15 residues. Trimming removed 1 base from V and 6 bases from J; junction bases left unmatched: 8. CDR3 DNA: TGTGCCAGCAGCCAAGGGGGGGACAGCTATGATGGCTACACCTTC. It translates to CASSQGGDSYDGYTF.

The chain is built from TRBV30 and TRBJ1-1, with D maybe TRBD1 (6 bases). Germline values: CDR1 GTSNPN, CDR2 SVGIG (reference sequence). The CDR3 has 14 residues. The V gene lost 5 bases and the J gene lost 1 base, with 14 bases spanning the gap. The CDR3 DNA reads TGTGCCTGGGGCGGTACAGGGACGAACACTGAAGCTTTCTTT. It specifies CAWGGTGTNTEAFF.

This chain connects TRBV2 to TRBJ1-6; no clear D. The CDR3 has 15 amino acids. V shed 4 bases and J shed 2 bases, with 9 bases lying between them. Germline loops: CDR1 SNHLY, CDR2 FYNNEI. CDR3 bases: TGTGCCAGCAGTGTATGGCAGACCTATAATTCACCCCTCCACTTT. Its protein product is CASSVWQTYNSPLHF.

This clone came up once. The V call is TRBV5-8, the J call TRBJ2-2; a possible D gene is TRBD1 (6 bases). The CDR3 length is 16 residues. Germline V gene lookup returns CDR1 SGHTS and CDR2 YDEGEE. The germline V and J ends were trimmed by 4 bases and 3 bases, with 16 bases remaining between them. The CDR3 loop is CASSRDADSYTGELFF. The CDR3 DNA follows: TGTGCCAGCAGCCGGGATGCGGACAGCTACACCGGGGAGCTGTTTTTT. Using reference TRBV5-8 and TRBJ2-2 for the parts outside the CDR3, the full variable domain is EAGVTQSPTHLIKTRGQQATLRCSPISGHTSVYWYQQALGLGLQFLLWYDEGEERNRGNFPPRFSGRQFPNYSSELNVNALELEDSALYLCASSRDADSYTGELFFGEGSRLTVL.

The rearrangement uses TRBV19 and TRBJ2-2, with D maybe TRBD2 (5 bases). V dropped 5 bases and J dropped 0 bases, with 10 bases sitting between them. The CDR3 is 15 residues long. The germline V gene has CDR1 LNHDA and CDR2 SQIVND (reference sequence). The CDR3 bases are TGTGCCAGTAGTGGACTGGCAGCGAACACCGGGGAGCTGTTTTTT. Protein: CASSGLAANTGELFF. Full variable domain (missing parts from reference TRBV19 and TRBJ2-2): DGGITQSPKYLFRKEGQNVTLSCEQNLNHDAMYWYRQDPGQGLRLIYYSQIVNDFQKGDIAEGYSVSREKKESFPLTVTSAQKNPTAFYLCASSGLAANTGELFFGEGSRLTVL.

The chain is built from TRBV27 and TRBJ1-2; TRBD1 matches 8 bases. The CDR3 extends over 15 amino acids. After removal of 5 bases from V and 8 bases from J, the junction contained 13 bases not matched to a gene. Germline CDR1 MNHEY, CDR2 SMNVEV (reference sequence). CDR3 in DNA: TGTGCCAGCAGTCCCCCCGGGCAGGGGGCGAAAGGCTACACCTTC. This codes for CASSPPGQGAKGYTF.

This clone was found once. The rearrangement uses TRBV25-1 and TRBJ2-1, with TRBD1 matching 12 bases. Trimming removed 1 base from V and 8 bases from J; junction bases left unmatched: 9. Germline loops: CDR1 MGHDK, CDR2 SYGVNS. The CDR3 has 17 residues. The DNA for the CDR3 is TGTGCCAGCAGTGAATCTATCCGGGACAGGGGGCGGGATGAGCAGTTCTTC. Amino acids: CASSESIRDRGRDEQFF. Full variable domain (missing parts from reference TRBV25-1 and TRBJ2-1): EADIYQTPRYLVIGTGKKITLECSQTMGHDKMYWYQQDPGMELHLIHYSYGVNSTEKGDLSSESTVSRIRTEHFPLTLESARPSHTSQYLCASSESIRDRGRDEQFFGPGTRLTVL.

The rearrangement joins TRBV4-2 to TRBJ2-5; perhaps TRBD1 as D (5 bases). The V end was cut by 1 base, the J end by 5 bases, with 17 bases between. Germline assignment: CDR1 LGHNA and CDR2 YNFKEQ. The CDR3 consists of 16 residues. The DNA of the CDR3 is TGTGCCAGCAGCCAAGGACAGCTAGTGGGTAGGGAGACCCAGTACTTC. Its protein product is CASSQGQLVGRETQYF.

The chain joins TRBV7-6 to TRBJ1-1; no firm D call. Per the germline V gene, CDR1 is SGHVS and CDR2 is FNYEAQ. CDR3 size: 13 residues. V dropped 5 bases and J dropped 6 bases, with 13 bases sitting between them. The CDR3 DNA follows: TGTGCCAGCAGCCTTAGTAGAAGCTCTGAAGCTTTCTTT. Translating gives CASSLSRSSEAFF.

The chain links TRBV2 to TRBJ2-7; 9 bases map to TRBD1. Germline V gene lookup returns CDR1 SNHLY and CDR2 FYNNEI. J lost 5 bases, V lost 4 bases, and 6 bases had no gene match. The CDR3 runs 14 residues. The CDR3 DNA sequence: TGTGCCAGCAGTGGGGGGACAGGGAGTCACGAGCAGTACTTC. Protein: CASSGGTGSHEQYF.